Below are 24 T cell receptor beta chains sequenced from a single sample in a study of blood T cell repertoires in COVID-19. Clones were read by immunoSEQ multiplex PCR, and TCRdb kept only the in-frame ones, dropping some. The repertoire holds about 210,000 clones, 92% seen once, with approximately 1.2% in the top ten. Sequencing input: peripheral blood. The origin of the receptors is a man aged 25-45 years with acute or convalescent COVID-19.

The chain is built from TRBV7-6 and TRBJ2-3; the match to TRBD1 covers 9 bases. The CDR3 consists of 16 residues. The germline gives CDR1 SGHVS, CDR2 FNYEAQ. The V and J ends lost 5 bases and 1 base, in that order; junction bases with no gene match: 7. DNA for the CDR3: TGTGCCAGCAGCCCATTACAGGGGGCAGGCACAGATACGCAGTATTTT. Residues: CASSPLQGAGTDTQYF. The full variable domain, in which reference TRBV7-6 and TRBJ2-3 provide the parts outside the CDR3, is GAGVSQSPRYKVTKRGQDVALRCDPISGHVSLYWYRQALGQGPEFLTYFNYEAQQDKSGLPNDRFSAERPEGSISTLTIQRTEQRDSAMYRCASSPLQGAGTDTQYFGPGTRLTVL.

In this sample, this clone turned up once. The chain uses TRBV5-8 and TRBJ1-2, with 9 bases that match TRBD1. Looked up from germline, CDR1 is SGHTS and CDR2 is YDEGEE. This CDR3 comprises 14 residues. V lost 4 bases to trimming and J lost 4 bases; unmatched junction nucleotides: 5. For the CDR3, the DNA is TGTGCCAGCAGCAAGGACAGGGGCATCTATGGCTACACCTTC. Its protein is CASSKDRGIYGYTF.

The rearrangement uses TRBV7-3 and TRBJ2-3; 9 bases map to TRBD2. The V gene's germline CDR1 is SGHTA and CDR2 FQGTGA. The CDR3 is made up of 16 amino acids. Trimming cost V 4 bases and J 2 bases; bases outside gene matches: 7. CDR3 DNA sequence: TGTGCCAGCAGCTATCCGTCTAGCGGGAACACAGATACGCAGTATTTT. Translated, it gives CASSYPSSGNTDTQYF.

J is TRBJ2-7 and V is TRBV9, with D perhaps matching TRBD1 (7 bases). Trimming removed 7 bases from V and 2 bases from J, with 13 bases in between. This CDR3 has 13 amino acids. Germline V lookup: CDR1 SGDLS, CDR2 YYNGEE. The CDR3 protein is CASGGTAPYEQYF. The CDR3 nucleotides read TGTGCCAGCGGGGGGACAGCCCCCTACGAGCAGTACTTC.

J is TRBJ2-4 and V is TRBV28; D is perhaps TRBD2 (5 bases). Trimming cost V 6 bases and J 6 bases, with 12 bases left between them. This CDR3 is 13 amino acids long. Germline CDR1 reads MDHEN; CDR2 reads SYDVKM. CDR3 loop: CASSTEAGNIQYF. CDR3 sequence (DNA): TGTGCCAGCAGCACCGAGGCGGGAAACATTCAGTACTTC.

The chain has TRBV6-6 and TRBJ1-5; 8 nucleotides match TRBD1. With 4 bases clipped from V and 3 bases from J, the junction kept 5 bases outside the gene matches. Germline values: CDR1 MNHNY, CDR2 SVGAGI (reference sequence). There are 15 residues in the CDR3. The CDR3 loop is CASSFTGGFNQPQHF. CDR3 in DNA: TGTGCCAGCAGTTTCACAGGGGGTTTCAATCAGCCCCAGCATTTT.

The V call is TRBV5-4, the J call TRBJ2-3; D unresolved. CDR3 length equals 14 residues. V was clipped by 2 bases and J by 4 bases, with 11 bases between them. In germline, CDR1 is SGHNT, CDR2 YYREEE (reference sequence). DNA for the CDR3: TGTGCCAGCAGCTTTCGTAGTGAGGCAGATACGCAGTATTTT. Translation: CASSFRSEADTQYF.

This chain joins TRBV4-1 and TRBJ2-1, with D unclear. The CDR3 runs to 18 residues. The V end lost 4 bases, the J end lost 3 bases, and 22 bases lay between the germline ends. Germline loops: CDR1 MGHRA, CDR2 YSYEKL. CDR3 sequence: CASSLLTIGSPFYNEQFF. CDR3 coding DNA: TGCGCCAGCAGCCTCCTAACTATCGGTTCCCCCTTCTACAATGAGCAGTTCTTC.

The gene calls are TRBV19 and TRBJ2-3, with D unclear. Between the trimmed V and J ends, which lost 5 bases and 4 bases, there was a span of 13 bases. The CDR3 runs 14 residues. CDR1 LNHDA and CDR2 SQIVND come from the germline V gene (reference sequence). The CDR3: CASSLGPVPDTQYF. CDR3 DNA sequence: TGTGCCAGTAGTCTGGGCCCCGTACCAGATACGCAGTATTTT.

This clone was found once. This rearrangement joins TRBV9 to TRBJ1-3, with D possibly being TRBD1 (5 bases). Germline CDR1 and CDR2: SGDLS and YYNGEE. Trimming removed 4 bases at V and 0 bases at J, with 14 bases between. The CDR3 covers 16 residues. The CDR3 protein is CASSPGHRVSGNTIYF. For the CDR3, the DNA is TGTGCCAGCAGCCCCGGACATAGGGTCTCTGGAAACACCATATATTTT.

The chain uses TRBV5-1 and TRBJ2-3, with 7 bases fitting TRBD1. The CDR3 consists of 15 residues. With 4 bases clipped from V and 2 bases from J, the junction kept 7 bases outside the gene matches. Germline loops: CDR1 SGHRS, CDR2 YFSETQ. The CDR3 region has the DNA TGCGCCAGCAGCCAGGGGGACCCTACCACAGATACGCAGTATTTT. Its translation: CASSQGDPTTDTQYF.

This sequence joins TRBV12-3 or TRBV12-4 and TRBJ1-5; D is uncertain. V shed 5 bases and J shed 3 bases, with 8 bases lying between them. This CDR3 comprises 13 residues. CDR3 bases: TGTGCCAGCAGTCCTCCTAACAATCAGCCCCAGCATTTT. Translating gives CASSPPNNQPQHF.

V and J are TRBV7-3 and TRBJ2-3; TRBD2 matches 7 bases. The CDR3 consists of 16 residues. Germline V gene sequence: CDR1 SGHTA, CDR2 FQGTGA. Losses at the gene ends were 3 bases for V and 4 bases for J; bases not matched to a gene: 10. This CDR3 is CASSFTAGTRSDTQYF. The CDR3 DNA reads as TGTGCCAGCAGCTTCACAGCGGGGACGAGGTCAGATACGCAGTATTTT.

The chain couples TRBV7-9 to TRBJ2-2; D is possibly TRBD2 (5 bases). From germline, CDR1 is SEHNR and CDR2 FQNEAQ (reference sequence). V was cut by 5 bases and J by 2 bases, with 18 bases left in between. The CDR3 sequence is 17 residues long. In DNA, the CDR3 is TGTGCCAGCAGCACCGGACGGGGAGTACTAAACACCGGGGAGCTGTTTTTT. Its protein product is CASSTGRGVLNTGELFF.

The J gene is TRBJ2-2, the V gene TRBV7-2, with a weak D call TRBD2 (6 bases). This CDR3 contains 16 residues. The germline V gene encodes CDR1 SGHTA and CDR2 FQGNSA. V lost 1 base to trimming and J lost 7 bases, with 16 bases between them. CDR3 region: CASSLVFGGYGGELFF. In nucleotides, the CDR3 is TGTGCCAGCAGCTTAGTCTTTGGGGGGTATGGCGGGGAGCTGTTTTTT.

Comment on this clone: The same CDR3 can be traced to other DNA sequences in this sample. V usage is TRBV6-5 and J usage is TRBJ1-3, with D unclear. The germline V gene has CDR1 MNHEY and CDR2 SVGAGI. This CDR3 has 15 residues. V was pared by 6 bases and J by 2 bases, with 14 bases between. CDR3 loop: CASSRSGGPGNTIYF. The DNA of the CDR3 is TGTGCCAGCAGCCGCTCGGGTGGCCCTGGAAACACCATATATTTT.

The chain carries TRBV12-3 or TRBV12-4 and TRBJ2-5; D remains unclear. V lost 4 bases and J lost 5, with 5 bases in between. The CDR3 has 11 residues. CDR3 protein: CASSSRETQYF. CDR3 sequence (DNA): TGTGCCAGCAGTTCCAGGGAGACCCAGTACTTC.

CDR3 amino acids: CASSQSLMNTEAFF. CDR3 in DNA: TGTGCCAGCAGCCAATCTCTTATGAACACTGAAGCTTTCTTT. The V gene is TRBV3-1 (or the pseudogene TRBV3-2), the J gene TRBJ1-1, with D hard to call. Germline-derived CDR1 and CDR2 are LGHDT and YNNKEL (reference sequence). V lost 2 bases and J lost 0, with 7 bases in between. The CDR3 extends over 14 amino acids.

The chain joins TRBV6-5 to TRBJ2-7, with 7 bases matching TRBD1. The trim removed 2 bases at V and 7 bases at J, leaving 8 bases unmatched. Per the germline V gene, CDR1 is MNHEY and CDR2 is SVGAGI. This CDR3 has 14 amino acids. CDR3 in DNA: TGTGCCAGCAGTTACGGCCACACCAGGGGGGAGCAGTACTTC. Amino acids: CASSYGHTRGEQYF.

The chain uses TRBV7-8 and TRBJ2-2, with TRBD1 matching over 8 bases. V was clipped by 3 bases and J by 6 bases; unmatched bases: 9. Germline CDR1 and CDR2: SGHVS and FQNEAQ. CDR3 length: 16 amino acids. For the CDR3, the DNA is TGTGCCAGCAGCTTTTCAGTTCAGGGGGCGGCCGGGGAGCTGTTTTTT. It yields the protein CASSFSVQGAAGELFF.

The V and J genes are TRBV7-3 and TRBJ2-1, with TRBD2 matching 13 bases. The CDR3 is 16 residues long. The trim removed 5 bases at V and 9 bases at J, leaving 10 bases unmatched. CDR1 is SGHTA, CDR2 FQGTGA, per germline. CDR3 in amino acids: CASSPTSGGATAEQFF. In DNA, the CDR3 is TGTGCCAGCAGCCCCACTAGCGGGGGGGCAACAGCTGAGCAGTTCTTC.

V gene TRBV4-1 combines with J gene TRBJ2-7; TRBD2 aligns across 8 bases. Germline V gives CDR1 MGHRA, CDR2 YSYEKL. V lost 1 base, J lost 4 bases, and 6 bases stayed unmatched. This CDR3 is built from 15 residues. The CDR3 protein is CASSQAGSSGYEQYF. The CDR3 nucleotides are TGCGCCAGCAGCCAAGCCGGTTCTAGCGGGTACGAGCAGTACTTC.

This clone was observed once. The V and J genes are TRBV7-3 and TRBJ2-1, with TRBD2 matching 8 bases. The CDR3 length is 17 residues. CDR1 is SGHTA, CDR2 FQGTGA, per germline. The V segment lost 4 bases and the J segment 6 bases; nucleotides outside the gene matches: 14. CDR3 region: CASSSNSGTRTPNEQFF. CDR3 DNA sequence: TGTGCCAGCAGCTCCAATTCCGGGACTAGAACTCCCAATGAGCAGTTCTTC.

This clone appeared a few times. Here the CDR3 reads CASSSNQVNTEAFF. As DNA, the CDR3 is TGTGCCAGCAGCTCTAATCAGGTGAACACTGAAGCTTTCTTT. The rearrangement links TRBV7-3 to TRBJ1-1, with unresolved D. The germline V gene has CDR1 SGHTA and CDR2 FQGTGA. The CDR3 covers 14 residues. V lost 4 bases, J lost 0 bases, and 9 bases lay in between.